These T cell receptor beta chains were read from a single sample in a study of blood T cell repertoires in COVID-19. Only in-frame clones appear in the TCRdb table, and some are missing; sequencing was by immunoSEQ multiplex PCR. This table has some 70,000 clones, about 87% appearing once. Sequenced input: peripheral blood. Source of these receptors: a man aged 50 or older with active COVID-19. Both conserved end residues are part of each CDR3. Each record gives: clone size, D gene, V gene, CDR3 length, J gene, CDR3 protein, CDR3 DNA. D genes are given only for firm matches. Clone size is not always given. Where it is, it says once, few, many or a class for expanded clones.

>NA|TRBD2|TRBV10-3|16|TRBJ2-3
CAISEMREGITDTQYF
TGTGCCATCAGTGAGATGCGGGAGGGGATCACAGATACGCAGTATTTT
>large|TRBD1|TRBV24-1|13|TRBJ1-1
CATRGLENTEAFF
TGTGCCACAAGGGGGCTAGAGAACACTGAAGCTTTCTTT
>NA|NA|TRBV2|14|TRBJ1-3
CASSDVSSGNTIYF
TGTGCCAGCAGTGATGTCAGCTCTGGAAACACCATATATTTT
>NA|TRBD2|TRBV6-5|14|TRBJ2-1
CASKRGGSYNEQFF
TGTGCCAGCAAGCGGGGGGGGAGCTACAATGAGCAGTTCTTC
>NA|TRBD1|TRBV9|15|TRBJ2-7
CASSVATGGHYEQYF
TGTGCCAGCAGCGTAGCTACAGGGGGACACTACGAGCAGTACTTC
>NA|NA|TRBV6-5|12|TRBJ1-6
CASSYRGGPLHF
TGTGCCAGCAGTTACAGAGGGGGACCCCTCCACTTT
>NA|TRBD2|TRBV6-2/TRBV6-3|15|TRBJ2-1
CASSWREGPYNEQFF
TGTGCCAGCAGTTGGCGGGAGGGCCCCTACAATGAGCAGTTCTTC
>NA|NA|TRBV29-1|16|TRBJ2-3
CSVEGSRTASADTQYF
TGCAGCGTTGAAGGTAGTCGGACTGCCTCCGCAGATACGCAGTATTTT
>once|TRBD2|TRBV4-3|17|TRBJ2-2
CASSQDSAGEFAGELFF
TGCGCCAGCAGCCAAGATTCAGCGGGAGAGTTTGCCGGGGAGCTGTTTTTT
>NA|NA|TRBV30|13|TRBJ1-1
CAGDGNLNTEAFF
TGTGCCGGGGACGGGAACCTGAACACTGAAGCTTTCTTT
>NA|NA|TRBV3-1/TRBV3-2|14|TRBJ2-5
CASSLTGRGGTQYF
TGTGCCAGCAGCTTGACAGGCCGGGGTGGGACCCAGTACTTC
>NA|NA|TRBV5-4|14|TRBJ1-4
CASSIEGGGEKLFF
TGTGCCAGCAGCATCGAAGGGGGAGGGGAAAAACTGTTTTTT
>NA|TRBD2|TRBV9|17|TRBJ2-1
CASRPAGGPIVGGEQFF
TGTGCCAGCAGACCCGCGGGGGGGCCTATAGTAGGAGGTGAGCAGTTCTTC
>NA|NA|TRBV28|13|TRBJ1-2
CASAMRGNYGYTF
TGTGCCAGCGCGATGCGCGGGAACTATGGCTACACCTTC